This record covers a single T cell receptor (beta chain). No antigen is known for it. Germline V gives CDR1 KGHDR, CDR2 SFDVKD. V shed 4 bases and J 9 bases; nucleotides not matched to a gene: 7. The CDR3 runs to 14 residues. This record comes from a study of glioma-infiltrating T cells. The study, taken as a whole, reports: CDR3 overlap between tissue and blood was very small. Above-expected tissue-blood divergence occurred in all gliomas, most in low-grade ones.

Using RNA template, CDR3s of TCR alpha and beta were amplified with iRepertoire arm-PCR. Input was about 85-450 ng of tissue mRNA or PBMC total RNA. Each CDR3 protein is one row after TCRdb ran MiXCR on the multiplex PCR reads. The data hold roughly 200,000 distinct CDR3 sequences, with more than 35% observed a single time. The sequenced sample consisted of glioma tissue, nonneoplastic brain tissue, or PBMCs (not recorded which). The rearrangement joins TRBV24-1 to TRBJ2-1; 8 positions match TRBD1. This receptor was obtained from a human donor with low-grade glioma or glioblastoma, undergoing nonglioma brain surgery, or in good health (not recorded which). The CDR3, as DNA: TGTGCCACCAGTGACAGGGGGCCATCGGCTGAGCAGTTCTTC. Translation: CATSDRGPSAEQFF.